This TCR beta chain was sequenced in a study of shared clonotypes between healthy human individuals. Germline V gene data show CDR1 as ENHRY and CDR2 as SYGVKD. The CDR3 is made up of 15 amino acids. With V trimmed by 4 bases and J by 1 base, 4 bases remained unmatched. Clones were sequenced by immunoSEQ multiplex PCR, and TCRdb holds only the in-frame ones, with some missing. The sample holds around 720,000 clones, roughly 73% seen once. The rearrangement uses TRBV10-3 and TRBJ2-3, with 8 positions matching TRBD2. Material: memory CD4+ T cells sorted from blood. Subset reported: CD45RA-negative fraction. The TCR originated in a woman in her twenties or thirties in good health. Written as DNA, the CDR3 is TGTGCCATCAGTGTTTTGACTAGCGGCACAGATACGCAGTATTTT. Its protein product is CAISVLTSGTDTQYF.